The source of this T cell receptor beta chain is a study of blood T cell repertoires in COVID-19. Sequencing used immunoSEQ multiplex PCR; TCRdb keeps in-frame clones, though not all of them. Among 250,000 to 350,000 clones, approximately 92% were seen once, and the ten largest hold over 2%. Participants, about 18 to 90 years old, spanned about two dozen US areas. Donors in Cohort 3 counted as recovered after two negative PCRs, clearance, or symptom resolution. This CDR3 has 12 amino acids. V was pared by 1 base and J by 6 bases, with 6 bases between. Germline CDR1 MDHEN, CDR2 SYDVKM. Source material: PBMCs or T cells enriched from blood (not recorded which). The sequence derives from a woman aged 18 to 35 who had recovered from COVID-19. The rearrangement links TRBV28 to TRBJ1-2; tentative D call: TRBD1 (5 bases). The CDR3: CASSLLTDGYTF. In nucleotides, the CDR3 is TGTGCCAGCAGTTTATTGACAGATGGCTACACCTTC.